These T cell receptor beta chains were read from a single sample in a study of cytomegalovirus exposure and HLA in healthy donors. The repertoire was sequenced with immunoSEQ multiplex PCR; TCRdb's copy has only in-frame clones and lacks some. The sample yields 140,000 to 150,000 clones, about 89% seen once. The specimen sequenced was PBMCs. The receptors stem from a young man in good health and CMV-seronegative. Both conserved end residues are part of each CDR3. Clone size is shown for a subset of rows, as once, few, many or a class of expanded clone.

j_call,v_call,clone_size,cdr3_length,cdr3_aa
TRBJ2-1,TRBV9,NA,16,CASSRGHVSSYNEQFF
TRBJ1-1,TRBV6-5,NA,11,CASSRQEEAFF
TRBJ2-5,TRBV6-5,NA,14,CASSRTGAEETQYF
TRBJ1-2,TRBV6-5,NA,15,CASSDNHGGFYGYTF
TRBJ1-6,TRBV7-9,NA,15,CASSITDSYNSPLHF
TRBJ2-2,TRBV5-8,NA,13,CASSFRGTGELFF
TRBJ2-7,TRBV27,NA,15,CASSLGAATGYEQYF
TRBJ1-1,TRBV27,NA,15,CASSLVGAVDTEAFF
TRBJ1-2,TRBV19,NA,15,CASSMFVQALYGYTF
TRBJ2-2,TRBV5-1,NA,15,CASSLSGGENGELFF
TRBJ2-5,TRBV19,NA,15,CASSTNRANQETQYF
TRBJ2-3,TRBV7-9,NA,15,CASSSPETPTDTQYF
TRBJ1-5,TRBV2,NA,15,CASRPPGQESWPQHF
TRBJ2-2,TRBV14,NA,18,CASSQDVAGLRNTGELFF
TRBJ2-2,TRBV5-4,NA,16,CASSLVGEGDTGELFF
TRBJ1-1,TRBV12-5,NA,13,CASVTGGGGRAFF
TRBJ2-2,TRBV29-1,once,13,CSVETVVTGELFF
TRBJ2-1,TRBV6-1,NA,13,CASSEGGLPEQFF
TRBJ1-3,TRBV10-3,NA,14,CAIISDRSGNTIYF
TRBJ2-5,TRBV13,NA,15,CASSLDGDGGETQYF
TRBJ2-1,TRBV12-5,NA,15,CASDLGLGGYNEQFF
TRBJ2-7,TRBV10-3,NA,14,CAISVGRGDYEQYF
TRBJ1-5,TRBV27,NA,16,CASGFGEQGLGQPQHF
TRBJ2-7,TRBV5-1,once,13,CASSFLRGNEQYF
TRBJ2-1,TRBV27,NA,16,CASSLGGSRTYNEQFF
TRBJ2-7,TRBV25-1,NA,14,CASSELGRSGEQYF
TRBJ2-7,TRBV27,NA,14,CASSLTGSSYEQYF
TRBJ1-6,TRBV5-1,NA,16,CASSLGQDSYNSPLHF
TRBJ2-1,TRBV14,NA,17,CASSQDLTSGIYNEQFF
TRBJ1-1,TRBV9,NA,14,CASSGGTVNTEAFF
TRBJ2-1,TRBV9,NA,15,CASSPGGGIRDEQFF
TRBJ2-3,TRBV5-1,NA,19,CASSLEIEFGTGGGDTQYF